These T cell receptor beta chains were read from a single sample in a study of vaccination effects on CD4 cells after COVID-19. Their cognate antigens are unknown. TCRdb keeps only in-frame clones here, not all; method: immunoSEQ multiplex PCR. The sample yields 35,000 to 45,000 clones, over 60% seen once. The source was CD4+ T cells from PBMCs cultured with a peptide pool, collected before COVID-19 vaccination. These receptors all stem from a human donor who had a prior SARS-CoV-2 infection. Both conserved end residues are part of each CDR3. The D gene is left open where the match is weak. Clone size is shown for a subset of rows, as once, few, many or a class of expanded clone.

d_gene	v_gene	abundance	j_gene	CDR3nt	CDR3aa
-	TRBV30	few	TRBJ1-2	TGTGCCTGGAGTGCAACAGGGCTTCACACCTTC	CAWSATGLHTF
-	TRBV7-9	-	TRBJ2-5	TGTGCCACCATTCGTACGGGCGGAGAGACCCAGTACTTC	CATIRTGGETQYF
TRBD1	TRBV6-5	-	TRBJ1-2	TGTGCCAGTGTACAGGGGGCGCGCTACACCTTC	CASVQGARYTF
-	TRBV6-2/TRBV6-3	once	TRBJ2-7	TGTGCCAGCAGTTTGGGACGGCACTACGAGCAGTACTTC	CASSLGRHYEQYF
-	TRBV2	-	TRBJ1-2	TGTGCCAGCAACGTGGAACGGACTCCCGGCTACACCTTC	CASNVERTPGYTF
-	TRBV7-8	-	TRBJ1-1	TGTGCCAGCAGCTTACTGGCCAGGCTTATTGGGACTGAAGCTTTCTTT	CASSLLARLIGTEAFF
-	TRBV11-3	few	TRBJ2-3	TGTGCCAGCAGCCTGCGACAGGCGGGCACGCAGTATTTT	CASSLRQAGTQYF
-	TRBV7-9	few	TRBJ2-5	TGTGCCAGCGTCCGGGACTCTCAAGAGACCCAGTACTTC	CASVRDSQETQYF
-	TRBV5-1	-	TRBJ2-1	TGCGCCAGCAGCTTGATGTCGACGACTAGGGGTGAGCAGTTCTTC	CASSLMSTTRGEQFF
-	TRBV5-4	-	TRBJ2-7	TGTGCCAGCAGCTTGAGGGTTAGCGAATCGGACGAGCAGTACTTC	CASSLRVSESDEQYF
-	TRBV5-6	-	TRBJ2-5	TGTGCCAGCAGCTTGGCTGGAGGGTTGGAGACCCAGTACTTC	CASSLAGGLETQYF
TRBD1	TRBV12-3/TRBV12-4	once	TRBJ1-1	TGTGCCAGCAGTCCAGGGGGGAACACTGAAGCTTTCTTT	CASSPGGNTEAFF
-	TRBV5-4	few	TRBJ1-3	TGTGCCAGCAGCTTGAGGACGGGGACCTCTGGAAACACCATATATTTT	CASSLRTGTSGNTIYF
-	TRBV12-5	-	TRBJ1-1	TGTGCTAGTGGTTCCCACGTTAATGAAGCTTTCTTT	CASGSHVNEAFF